The 31 T cell receptor beta chains given below trace back to one sample, sequenced in a study of cytomegalovirus exposure and HLA in healthy donors. A multiplex PCR was run with 60 Vbeta primers and 13 Jbeta primers. Profiling relied on immunoSEQ multiplex PCR, and the TCRdb table lists in-frame clones only, not all of them. The sample lists around 200,000 clones; around 89% were seen once. The sequencing sample was made of PBMCs. The receptors come from a woman younger than 30 in good health and CMV-seronegative.

This clone has only one observation. This chain links TRBV19 with TRBJ1-5; D possibly corresponds to TRBD1 (5 bases). Per germline, CDR1 LNHDA and CDR2 SQIVND (reference sequence). The CDR3 is made up of 15 amino acids. V shed 3 bases and J shed 3 bases, with 12 bases lying between them. The CDR3 spells CASSIRAGINQPQHF. The CDR3 DNA is TGTGCCAGTAGTATCAGGGCGGGAATCAATCAGCCCCAGCATTTT.

The chain has TRBV5-1 and TRBJ2-5, with 8 bases that match TRBD1. This CDR3 is 14 amino acids long. V shed 3 bases, J shed 1 base, and the junction held 2 bases outside the gene matches. Germline CDR1 is SGHRS and CDR2 is YFSETQ. The CDR3 here is CASSSGTGQETQYF. The CDR3 DNA follows: TGCGCCAGCAGCTCAGGGACAGGCCAAGAGACCCAGTACTTC.

J is TRBJ2-1 and V is TRBV5-1, with TRBD2 matching over 11 bases. The germline gives CDR1 SGHRS, CDR2 YFSETQ. The CDR3 contains 15 residues. V lost 4 bases to trimming and J lost 3 bases; unmatched junction nucleotides: 3. CDR3 in DNA: TGCGCCAGCAGCCCACTAGCGGGGGTCTACAATGAGCAGTTCTTC. It encodes CASSPLAGVYNEQFF.

The chain carries TRBV11-2 and TRBJ2-2; TRBD2 matches at 9 bases. In germline, CDR1 is SGHAT, CDR2 FQNNGV. Losses at the gene ends were 5 bases for V and 7 bases for J; bases not matched to a gene: 11. The CDR3 has 16 amino acids. The CDR3 protein is CASSSKAGGPVGELFF. The CDR3 DNA reads as TGTGCCAGCAGCAGCAAGGCGGGGGGGCCGGTCGGGGAGCTGTTTTTT.

V and J are TRBV11-2 and TRBJ2-2; possible D gene TRBD2, 5 bases. V was cut by 10 bases and J by 1 base, with 10 bases left in between. In germline, CDR1 is SGHAT, CDR2 FQNNGV. The CDR3 totals 13 residues. The DNA for the CDR3 is TGTGCCACCTCCCGGGGGAACACCGGGGAGCTGTTTTTT. Residues: CATSRGNTGELFF.

In its sample, this clone was seen once. The J gene is TRBJ2-7, the V gene TRBV18, with TRBD1 matching 11 bases. Germline trimming cut 5 bases from V and 4 bases from J; bases unmatched to any gene: 7. Germline V gene data show CDR1 as KGHSH and CDR2 as LQKENI. The CDR3 length is 15 residues. CDR3 bases: TGTGCCAGCTCAACAGCAGGGACAGGGGGGTACGAGCAGTACTTC. Translating it yields CASSTAGTGGYEQYF.

This rearrangement joins TRBV6-5 to TRBJ2-7; 7 nucleotides line up with TRBD1. V lost 6 bases, J lost 2 bases, and 7 bases stayed unmatched. Per the germline V gene, CDR1 is MNHEY and CDR2 is SVGAGI. This CDR3 is built from 14 residues. The CDR3 is CASRLTGSAYEQYF. The CDR3 coding sequence is TGTGCCAGCAGACTGACAGGGTCCGCCTACGAGCAGTACTTC.

This clone has only a few counts. This chain links TRBV6-1 with TRBJ1-1, with D perhaps matching TRBD1 (6 bases). CDR3 length: 13 residues. Germline V lookup: CDR1 MNHNS, CDR2 SASEGT. V lost 2 bases and J 7 bases, leaving 11 bases between the germline ends. CDR3 coding DNA: TGTGCCAGCAGTGAATTAGACAGGAATGAAGCTTTCTTT. Translation gives CASSELDRNEAFF.

The J gene is TRBJ1-1, the V gene TRBV5-6, with D uncertain. Germline V gene data show CDR1 as SGHDT and CDR2 as YYEEEE. The CDR3 is 13 amino acids. Trimming took off 4 bases at V and 3 bases at J, with 10 bases between the two ends. The CDR3 spells CASSGLRDTEAFF. DNA of the CDR3: TGTGCCAGCAGCGGCCTGAGGGACACTGAAGCTTTCTTT. The full variable domain, its missing parts supplied by reference TRBV5-6 and TRBJ1-1, is DAGVTQSPTHLIKTRGQQVTLRCSPKSGHDTVSWYQQALGQGPQFIFQYYEEEERQRGNFPDRFSGHQFPNYSSELNVNALLLGDSALYLCASSGLRDTEAFFGQGTRLTVV.

Only a few counts were recorded for this clone. The chain links TRBV9 to TRBJ2-7; TRBD2 matches 7 bases. With V trimmed by 0 bases and J by 1 base, 1 base remained unmatched. The length of the CDR3 is 14 residues. Germline CDR1 and CDR2: SGDLS and YYNGEE. CDR3 protein: CASSVGGLSYEQYF. Here the CDR3 DNA reads TGTGCCAGCAGCGTAGGGGGACTATCCTACGAGCAGTACTTC.

CDR3 nucleotide sequence: TGTGCCAGCAGCTTGGGAGGGGAGGGTCCCTACGAGCAGTACTTC. Its protein is CASSLGGEGPYEQYF. This chain connects TRBV5-6 to TRBJ2-7; TRBD2 aligns across 7 bases. V dropped 0 bases and J dropped 2; count of bases not matched to a gene: 5. Germline loops: CDR1 SGHDT, CDR2 YYEEEE. The CDR3 has 15 amino acids.

As to this clone: At one end the junction does not follow the germline gene, possibly because of a read error. The same CDR3 also results from other DNA sequences found in this sample. The V and J genes are TRBV4-3 and TRBJ1-3; 9 bases map to TRBD1. From germline, CDR1 is LGHNA and CDR2 YSLEER. This CDR3 spans 18 amino acids. This chain's CDR3 is CASSQVGQGGLEGNTIYF. The CDR3 DNA is TGCGCCAGCAGCCAAGTGGGACAGGGAGGGTTAGAGGGAAACACTATATATTTT.

The CDR3 reads CASSSPGAAHEQYF. The CDR3 DNA is TGTGCCAGCAGCTCACCGGGAGCCGCCCACGAGCAGTACTTC. The V call is TRBV7-2, the J call TRBJ2-7; a possible D gene is TRBD2 (6 bases). This CDR3 has 14 amino acids. The germline V and J ends were trimmed by 4 bases and 5 bases, with 15 bases remaining between them. Per germline, CDR1 SGHTA and CDR2 FQGNSA.

The chain links TRBV10-2 to TRBJ2-1; 8 positions match TRBD1. The CDR3 has 16 residues. Germline V lookup: CDR1 WSHSY, CDR2 SAAADI. J lost 2 bases, V lost 5 bases, and 8 bases had no gene match. The CDR3 DNA sequence: TGCGCCAGCAGTTTCCGGGGGACAGGCGCCTACAATGAGCAGTTCTTC. It specifies CASSFRGTGAYNEQFF.

This clone turned up a few times. V and J are TRBV19 and TRBJ2-7, with 11 bases identical to TRBD1. Germline CDR1 and CDR2: LNHDA and SQIVND (reference sequence). V dropped 6 bases and J dropped 1; count of bases not matched to a gene: 5. This CDR3 is built from 15 residues. CDR3 DNA sequence: TGTGCCAGTAGGCGGGGACAGGGGGTGTCCTACGAGCAGTACTTC. As protein: CASRRGQGVSYEQYF.

This clone was seen just once. The rearrangement links TRBV6-5 to TRBJ1-1; unclear D gene. The CDR3 runs 12 residues. CDR1 is MNHEY, CDR2 SVGAGI, per germline. Trimming pared 5 bases from V and 5 bases from J, leaving 9 bases between. In nucleotides, the CDR3 is TGTGCCAGCAGTCCAGGAGGAACTGAAGCTTTCTTT. Amino acids: CASSPGGTEAFF.

The chain links TRBV5-1 to TRBJ1-2; 7 bases line up with TRBD1. The V segment lost 1 base and the J segment 0 bases; nucleotides outside the gene matches: 12. CDR3 size: 18 residues. The germline CDR1 and CDR2 sequences are SGHRS and YFSETQ. In nucleotides, the CDR3 is TGCGCCAGCAGCTTGCTCTCAGGGGGTAATGGGGCTAACTATGGCTACACCTTC. Translated, it gives CASSLLSGGNGANYGYTF.

This clone was observed once. This chain uses TRBV6-5 with TRBJ2-1; unclear D gene. CDR3 length: 15 residues. Germline V CDR1 and CDR2: MNHEY, SVGAGI. The V end lost 6 bases, the J end lost 0 bases, and 12 bases lay between the germline ends. The CDR3 DNA reads TGTGCCAGCAGCCTAACTACCCCCTCCTACAATGAGCAGTTCTTC. Its protein is CASSLTTPSYNEQFF.

The chain couples TRBV25-1 to TRBJ1-4; D unclear. The CDR3 is made up of 14 amino acids. V gave up 8 bases and J gave up 3 bases, with 13 bases separating them. Germline CDR1 is MGHDK and CDR2 is SYGVNS. CDR3 in DNA: TGTGCCAGCCGGGAGGGAGGGTCTAATGAAAAACTGTTTTTT. The encoded protein is CASREGGSNEKLFF.

In its sample, this clone was seen once. The V call is TRBV6-6, the J call TRBJ2-7; D is possibly TRBD1 (6 bases). CDR3 length: 13 amino acids. The germline V gene has CDR1 MNHNY and CDR2 SVGAGI (reference sequence). Trimming took 6 bases from V and 5 from J, leaving 14 bases between them. This CDR3 is CASSYVGGDEQYF. The CDR3, as DNA: TGTGCCAGCAGCTACGTAGGGGGAGACGAGCAGTACTTC.

The gene calls are TRBV11-1 and TRBJ2-7, with TRBD1 as a possible D gene (5 bases). This CDR3 comprises 19 residues. Germline CDR1 and CDR2: SGHAT and FQDESV (reference sequence). Between the trimmed V and J ends, which lost 5 bases and 3 bases, there was a span of 29 bases. The CDR3: CASSHHQRQPPTKHYEQYF. The CDR3 DNA reads TGTGCCAGCAGCCACCATCAACGACAGCCTCCCACCAAGCACTACGAGCAGTACTTC.

V gene TRBV4-1 combines with J gene TRBJ2-3, with a weak D call TRBD2 (7 bases). CDR1 and CDR2 (germline): MGHRA, YSYEKL. The CDR3 covers 16 residues. V was trimmed by 4 bases and J by 6 bases, leaving 20 bases between them. The CDR3 region is CASSPLVGGGPDTQYF. The DNA of the CDR3 is TGCGCCAGCAGCCCTTTAGTTGGCGGGGGCCCGGATACGCAGTATTTT.

The chain carries TRBV4-1 and TRBJ2-5, with D hard to call. V was clipped by 1 base and J by 7 bases, with 25 bases between them. There are 18 residues in the CDR3. Per germline, CDR1 MGHRA and CDR2 YSYEKL. The CDR3 protein is CASSQAYLEISRHRTQYF. CDR3 nucleotides: TGCGCCAGCAGCCAAGCCTATCTGGAAATATCACGGCACAGGACCCAGTACTTC.

V is TRBV27 and J is TRBJ1-5; tentatively, D is TRBD1 (5 bases). The germline V and J ends were trimmed by 7 bases and 3 bases, with 10 bases remaining between them. The germline gives CDR1 MNHEY, CDR2 SMNVEV (reference sequence). CDR3 length equals 13 residues. The CDR3 here is CASKDNDNQPQHF. The CDR3 DNA is TGTGCCAGCAAGGACAATGACAATCAGCCCCAGCATTTT.

The chain couples TRBV7-9 to TRBJ2-5, with no clear D. Germline CDR1 is SEHNR and CDR2 is FQNEAQ (reference sequence). Trimming cost V 1 base and J 1 base, with 10 bases left between them. This CDR3 has 15 residues. Written as DNA, the CDR3 is TGTGCCAGCAGCTTAGTTGTGGCAGTCCAAGAGACCCAGTACTTC. Protein: CASSLVVAVQETQYF.

The rearrangement uses TRBV5-6 and TRBJ2-3, with TRBD1 matching over 9 bases. The junction had 2 bases not matched to a gene; V was cut back by 4 bases and J by 2 bases. This CDR3 comprises 14 residues. Germline V gene data show CDR1 as SGHDT and CDR2 as YYEEEE. The CDR3 protein is CASSGTGNTDTQYF. In DNA, the CDR3 is TGTGCCAGCAGCGGGACAGGGAACACAGATACGCAGTATTTT. The entire variable domain, with the rest obtained from reference TRBV5-6 and TRBJ2-3, is as follows: DAGVTQSPTHLIKTRGQQVTLRCSPKSGHDTVSWYQQALGQGPQFIFQYYEEEERQRGNFPDRFSGHQFPNYSSELNVNALLLGDSALYLCASSGTGNTDTQYFGPGTRLTVL.

DNA for the CDR3: TGTGCCAGCAGCTTAGCTACAGGGGTGGCGAACACCGGGGAGCTGTTTTTT. Protein: CASSLATGVANTGELFF. This chain uses TRBV7-9 with TRBJ2-2; TRBD1 agrees at 7 bases. The CDR3 sequence is 17 residues long. Germline CDR1 is SEHNR and CDR2 is FQNEAQ (reference sequence). The junction had 4 bases not matched to a gene; V was cut back by 0 bases and J by 0 bases.

This chain joins TRBV7-9 and TRBJ2-7, with 13 bases fitting TRBD2. CDR1 and CDR2 from the germline V gene are SEHNR and FQNEAQ (reference sequence). Trimming cost V 4 bases and J 5 bases; bases outside gene matches: 5. CDR3 length equals 15 residues. The CDR3 here is CASSWGLAGRDEQYF. The CDR3 DNA reads TGTGCCAGCAGCTGGGGACTAGCGGGAAGGGACGAGCAGTACTTC.

V and J are TRBV10-2 and TRBJ2-7; D is undetermined. Trimming took off 5 bases at V and 5 bases at J, with 13 bases between the two ends. The CDR3 has 13 amino acids. CDR1 is WSHSY and CDR2 is SAAADI in the germline V gene. CDR3 DNA sequence: TGCGCCAGCAGTCTCGGGTGGTGGGACGAGCAGTACTTC. Encoded protein: CASSLGWWDEQYF.

This clone was detected only a few times. The chain is built from TRBV5-5 and TRBJ2-7; 8 bases fit TRBD1. The CDR3 spans 12 residues. J gave up 9 bases and V 5 bases, and 7 bases lay outside the gene matches. CDR1 is SGHKS and CDR2 is YYEKEE in the germline V gene (reference sequence). The CDR3 DNA sequence: TGTGCCAGCAGAGGTACAGGGGGAGGGCAGTACTTC. Protein sequence: CASRGTGGGQYF.

The chain couples TRBV4-3 to TRBJ1-4; 7 bases map to TRBD1. Trimming removed 1 base from V and 0 bases from J; junction bases left unmatched: 8. The CDR3 consists of 18 residues. CDR1 LGHNA and CDR2 YSLEER come from the germline V gene. The CDR3, as DNA: TGCGCCAGCAGCCAAGGGATCGGGACAGCTGCAACTAATGAAAAACTGTTTTTT. It is translated as CASSQGIGTAATNEKLFF.